This TCR beta chain was obtained from a study of T cells in Graves' hyperthyroidism and ophthalmopathy. Study outcomes and limitations: Before onset, ophthalmopathy was predicted by the model a median approximately 6.7 months earlier.

Germline V gene lookup returns CDR1 GTSNPN and CDR2 SVGIG (reference sequence). Trimming took 2 bases from V and 7 from J, leaving 9 bases between them. The CDR3 is made up of 12 amino acids. Amplification yielded TCR beta CDR3 regions, with RNA transcripts as the source. HTBI primers were the set used in a first-round RT-PCR of the TCR CDR3. TCRdb itself ran the multiplex PCR reads through MiXCR, one entry per CDR3 protein. The data show 300,000 to 450,000 distinct CDR3 sequences, about 15% seen once. Hyperthyroidism was newly diagnosed in patients aged 18 to 65 (duration under 2 months). The study based diagnoses on clinical symptoms, serum thyroxine and TRAb, thyroid ultrasound and orbital computed tomography. This clonotype appeared many times. No antigen is known for it.

J is TRBJ2-1 and V is TRBV30; a weak D match, TRBD2 (5 bases). Sequencing was done on a sample of blood. This TCR came from a woman in her sixties with Graves' hyperthyroidism. The CDR3 region is CAWSTSGNEQFF. In DNA, the CDR3 is TGTGCCTGGAGTACAAGCGGTAATGAGCAGTTCTTC.